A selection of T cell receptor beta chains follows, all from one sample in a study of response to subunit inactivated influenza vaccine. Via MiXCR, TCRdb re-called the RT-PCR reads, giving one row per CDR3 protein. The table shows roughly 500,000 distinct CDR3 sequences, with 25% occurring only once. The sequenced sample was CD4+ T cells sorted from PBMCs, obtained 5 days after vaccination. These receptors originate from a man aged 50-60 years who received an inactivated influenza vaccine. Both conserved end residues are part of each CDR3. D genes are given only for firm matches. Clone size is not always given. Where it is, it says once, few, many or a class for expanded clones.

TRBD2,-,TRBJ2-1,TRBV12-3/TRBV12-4,TGTGCCAGCAGTAAACTAGCGGGATCTTACAATGAGCAGTTCTTC,CASSKLAGSYNEQFF
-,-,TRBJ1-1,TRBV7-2,TGTGCCAGCAGCGTACAGGTGATGAACACTGAAGCTTTCTTT,CASSVQVMNTEAFF
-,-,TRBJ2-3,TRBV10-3,TGTGCCATCAGTGCCTCGCGAGAGGGGGATACGCAGTATTTT,CAISASREGDTQYF
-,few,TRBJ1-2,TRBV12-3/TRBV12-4,TGTGCCAGCAGTCCTAAGCTTAGGTATGGCTACACCTTC,CASSPKLRYGYTF
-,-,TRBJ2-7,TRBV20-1,TGCAGTGTGCAGGACCGGAGCTCCTACGAGCAGTACTTC,CSVQDRSSYEQYF
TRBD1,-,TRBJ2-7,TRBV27,TGTGCCAGCAGTTTGCGCCCTCATCCGACAGGGGGCTCCTACGAGCAGTACTTC,CASSLRPHPTGGSYEQYF
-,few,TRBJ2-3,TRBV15,TGTGCCACCAGCAAAAAAGTAACAGATACGCAGTATTTT,CATSKKVTDTQYF
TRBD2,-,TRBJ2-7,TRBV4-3,TGCGCCAGCAGCCAAGATGTAGCGGGATTCTACGAGCAGTACTTC,CASSQDVAGFYEQYF
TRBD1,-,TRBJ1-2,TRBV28,TGTGCCAGCAGTTCCGGGACAGGGCCCTATGGCTACACCTTC,CASSSGTGPYGYTF
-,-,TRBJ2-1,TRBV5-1,TGCGCCAGCAGCTTGAGCCTAGCTGCCAATGAGCAGTTCTTC,CASSLSLAANEQFF
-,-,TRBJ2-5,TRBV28,TGTGCCAGCAGCGGACTGGAAGAGACCCAGTACTTC,CASSGLEETQYF
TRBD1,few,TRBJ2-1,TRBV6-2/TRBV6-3,TGTGCCAGCCGGGGACAGGGATACAATGAGCAGTTCTTC,CASRGQGYNEQFF
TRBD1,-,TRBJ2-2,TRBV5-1,TGCGCCAGCAGCTTGGGGGACAGGGACACCGGGGAGCTGTTTTTT,CASSLGDRDTGELFF